What follows is one T cell receptor beta chain and its context. The target antigen is unknown. Germline V CDR1 and CDR2: SGHAT, FQNNGV. The CDR3 has 13 amino acids. Trimming stripped 7 bases from V and 5 bases from J, with 14 bases between. The data were obtained in a study of T cell repertoires in cytomegalovirus infection. Study context: It was recently identified HLA-C-restricted and well-studied HLA-B-restricted CMV epitopes that the study used.

TCRdb reprocessed the reads with MiXCR, giving one entry per CDR3 protein. This repertoire shows around 300,000 distinct CDR3 sequences, around 25% found once; its top ten account for approximately 12%. The material sequenced was cultured PBMCs, taken from culture after CMV antigen stimulation. The TCR sequence derives from a human donor in good health (CMV status not recorded). Some clones in this sample may be carry-over from other donors' samples. The V gene is TRBV11-2, the J gene TRBJ2-5; D is perhaps TRBD2 (5 bases). The CDR3 coding sequence is TGTGCCAGCACCATACCCGGGGTCGAGACCCAGTACTTC. Translation gives CASTIPGVETQYF.